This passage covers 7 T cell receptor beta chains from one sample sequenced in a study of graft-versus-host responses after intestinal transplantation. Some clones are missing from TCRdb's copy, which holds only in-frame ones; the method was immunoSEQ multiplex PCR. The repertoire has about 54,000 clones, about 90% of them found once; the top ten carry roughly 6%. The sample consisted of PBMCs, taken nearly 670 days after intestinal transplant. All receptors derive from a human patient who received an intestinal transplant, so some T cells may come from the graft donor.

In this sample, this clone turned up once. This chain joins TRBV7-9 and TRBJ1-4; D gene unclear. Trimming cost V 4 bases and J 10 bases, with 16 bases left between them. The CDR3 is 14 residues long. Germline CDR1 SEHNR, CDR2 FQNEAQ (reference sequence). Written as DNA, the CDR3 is TGTGCCAGCAGCTCCCTTTTGGTTAACTCAAAACTGTTTTTT. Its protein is CASSSLLVNSKLFF.

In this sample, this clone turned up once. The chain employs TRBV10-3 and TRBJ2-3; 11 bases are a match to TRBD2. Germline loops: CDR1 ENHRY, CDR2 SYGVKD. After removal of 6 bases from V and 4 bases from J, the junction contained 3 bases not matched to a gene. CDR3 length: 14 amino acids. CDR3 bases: TGTGCCATCAGCTATAGCGGGGGGGCAGATACGCAGTATTTT. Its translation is CAISYSGGADTQYF.

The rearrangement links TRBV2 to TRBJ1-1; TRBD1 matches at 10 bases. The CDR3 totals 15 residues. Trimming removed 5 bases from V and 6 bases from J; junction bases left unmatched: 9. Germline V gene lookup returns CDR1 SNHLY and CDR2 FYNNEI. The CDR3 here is CASSRQGAGYSEAFF. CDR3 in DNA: TGTGCCAGCAGTAGACAGGGGGCGGGGTATTCTGAAGCTTTCTTT. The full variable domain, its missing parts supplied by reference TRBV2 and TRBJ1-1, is EPEVTQTPSHQVTQMGQEVILRCVPISNHLYFYWYRQILGQKVEFLVSFYNNEISEKSEIFDDQFSVERPDGSNFTLKIRSTKLEDSAMYFCASSRQGAGYSEAFFGQGTRLTVV.

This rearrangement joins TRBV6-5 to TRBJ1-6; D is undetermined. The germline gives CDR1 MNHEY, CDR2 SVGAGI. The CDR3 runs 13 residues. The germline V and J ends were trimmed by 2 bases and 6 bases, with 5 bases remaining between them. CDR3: CASSYEGNSPLHF. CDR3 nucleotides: TGTGCCAGCAGTTACGAGGGTAATTCACCCCTCCACTTT.

Here the CDR3 DNA reads TGCGCCAGCAGCTTCCAAATTAGCGGGGGGGCTGGTCAGAGTATAGGGACCCAGTACTTC. This gives the protein CASSFQISGGAGQSIGTQYF. The rearrangement joins TRBV5-1 to TRBJ2-5; 11 bases agree with TRBD2. The CDR3 is 20 residues long. In germline, CDR1 is SGHRS, CDR2 YFSETQ. Trimming cost V 2 bases and J 7 bases; bases outside gene matches: 22. The full variable domain, completed using reference TRBV5-1 and TRBJ2-5, is KAGVTQTPRYLIKTRGQQVTLSCSPISGHRSVSWYQQTPGQGLQFLFEYFSETQRNKGNFPGRFSGRQFSNSRSEMNVSTLELGDSALYLCASSFQISGGAGQSIGTQYFGPGTRLLVL.

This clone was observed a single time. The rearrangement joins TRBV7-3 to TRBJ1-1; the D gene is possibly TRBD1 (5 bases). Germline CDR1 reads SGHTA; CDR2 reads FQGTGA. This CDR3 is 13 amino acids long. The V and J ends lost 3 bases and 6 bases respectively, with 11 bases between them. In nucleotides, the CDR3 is TGTGCCAGCAGCTTCGGGGGAGGGGCTGAAGCTTTCTTT. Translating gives CASSFGGGAEAFF.

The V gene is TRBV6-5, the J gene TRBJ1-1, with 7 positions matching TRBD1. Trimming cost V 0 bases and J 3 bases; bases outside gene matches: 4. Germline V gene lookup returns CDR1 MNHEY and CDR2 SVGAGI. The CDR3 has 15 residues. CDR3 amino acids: CASSYSYRGDTEAFF. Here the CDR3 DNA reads TGTGCCAGCAGTTACTCCTACAGGGGTGACACTGAAGCTTTCTTT.